What follows is one T cell receptor beta chain and its context. This record comes from a study of blood T cell repertoires in COVID-19. At the level of the study: Sample material is recorded as cDNA or gDNA derived from T cells, B-cell-depleted T cells, or PBMCs.

V was pared by 7 bases and J by 4 bases, with 13 bases between. The germline V gene encodes CDR1 MNHEY and CDR2 SVGAGI. This CDR3 region has 13 residues. In the source study's methods: The assay estimated nucleated cells by amplifying reference gene primers. Produced via immunoSEQ multiplex PCR; TCRdb's table is partial and in-frame only. D and trimming were read from the DNA, whereas the V and J calls and clone size are those reported in that table. This table holds around 100,000 clones, just under 85% found once. The sample consisted of peripheral blood. The chain uses TRBV6-5 and TRBJ1-2; D is perhaps TRBD1 (5 bases). This TCR came from a middle-aged man with active or convalescent COVID-19. CDR3 in DNA: TGTGCCAGCACCCTAGGGGCCAGCTATGGCTACACCTTC. This translates into CASTLGASYGYTF.